The present T cell receptor (beta chain) was sequenced within a study of B cell selection in AIRE deficiency. Study findings and constraints: Of roughly 3,400 shared Treg TCRbeta sequences, 25% to 35% were healthy-donor-only and roughly 10% patient-only. CDR3s were shorter in shared Treg sequences, reflecting few non-templated nucleotide insertions. About 30.6% of healthy-shared Treg TCRbeta sequences appeared in patient Tconv cells.

The sorted conventional CD4 T cells were gated as CD4+CD127+. The method was immunoSEQ multiplex PCR; TCRdb's version includes in-frame clones alone and lacks a portion of them. The data show about 25,000 clones, with about 95% seen just once and 0.2% to 0.3% held by the top ten. This CDR3 is 16 amino acids long. V lost 3 bases and J 8 bases, leaving 21 bases between the germline ends. CDR1 is SGHRS and CDR2 is YFSETQ in the germline V gene. To note about this clone: Antigen specificity is unknown.

The TCR sequence derives from a human donor in good health. The sample was CD4+CD127+ conventional T cells sorted from PBMCs. The chain employs TRBV5-1 and TRBJ2-1, with D possibly being TRBD2 (6 bases). CDR3 region: CASSYPLGGVKDEQFF. The CDR3, as DNA: TGCGCCAGCAGCTATCCCCTTGGCGGGGTTAAGGATGAGCAGTTCTTC.